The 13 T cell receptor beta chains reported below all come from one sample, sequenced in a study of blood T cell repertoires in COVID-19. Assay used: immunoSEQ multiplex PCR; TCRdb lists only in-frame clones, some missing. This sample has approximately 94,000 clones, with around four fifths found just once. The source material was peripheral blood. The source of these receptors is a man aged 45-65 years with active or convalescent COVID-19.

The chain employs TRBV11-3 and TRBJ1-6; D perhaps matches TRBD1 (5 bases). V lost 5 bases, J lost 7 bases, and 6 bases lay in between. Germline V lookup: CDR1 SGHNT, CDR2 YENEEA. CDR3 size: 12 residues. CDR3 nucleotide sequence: TGTGCCAGCAGCCCAGGGAATTCACCCCTCCACTTT. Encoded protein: CASSPGNSPLHF.

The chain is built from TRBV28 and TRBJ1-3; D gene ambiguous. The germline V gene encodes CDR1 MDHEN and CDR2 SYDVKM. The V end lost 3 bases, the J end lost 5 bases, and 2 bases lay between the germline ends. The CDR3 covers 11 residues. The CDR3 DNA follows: TGTGCCAGCAGTTTTAGAAACACCATATATTTT. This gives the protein CASSFRNTIYF. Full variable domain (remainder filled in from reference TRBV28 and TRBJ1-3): DVKVTQSSRYLVKRTGEKVFLECVQDMDHENMFWYRQDPGLGLRLIYFSYDVKMKEKGDIPEGYSVSREKKERFSLILESASTNQTSMYLCASSFRNTIYFGEGSWLTVV.

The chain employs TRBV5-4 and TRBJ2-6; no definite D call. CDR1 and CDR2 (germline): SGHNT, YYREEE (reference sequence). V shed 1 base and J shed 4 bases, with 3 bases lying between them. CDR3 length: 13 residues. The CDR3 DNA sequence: TGTGCCAGCAGCTTGCCGGGGGCCAACGTCCTGACTTTC. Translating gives CASSLPGANVLTF.

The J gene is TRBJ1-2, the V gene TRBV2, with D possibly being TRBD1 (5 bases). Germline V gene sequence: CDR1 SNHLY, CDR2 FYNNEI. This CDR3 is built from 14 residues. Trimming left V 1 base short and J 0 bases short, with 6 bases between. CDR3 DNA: TGTGCCAGCAGTGAAGAGGGGTCTAACTATGGCTACACCTTC. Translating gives CASSEEGSNYGYTF.

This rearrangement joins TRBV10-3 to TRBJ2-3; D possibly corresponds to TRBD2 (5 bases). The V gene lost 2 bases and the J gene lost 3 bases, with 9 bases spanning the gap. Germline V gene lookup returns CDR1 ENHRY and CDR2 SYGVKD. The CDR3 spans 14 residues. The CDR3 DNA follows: TGTGCCATCAGTGAGGACGGGGTAACAGATACGCAGTATTTT. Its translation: CAISEDGVTDTQYF.

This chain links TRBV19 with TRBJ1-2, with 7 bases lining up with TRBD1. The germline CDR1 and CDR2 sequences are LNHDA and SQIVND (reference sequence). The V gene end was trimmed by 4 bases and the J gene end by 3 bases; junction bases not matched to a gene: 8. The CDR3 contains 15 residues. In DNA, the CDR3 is TGTGCCAGTAGTAGACGACAGGGTTTGGACTATGGCTACACCTTC. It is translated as CASSRRQGLDYGYTF. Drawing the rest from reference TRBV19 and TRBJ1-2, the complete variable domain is DGGITQSPKYLFRKEGQNVTLSCEQNLNHDAMYWYRQDPGQGLRLIYYSQIVNDFQKGDIAEGYSVSREKKESFPLTVTSAQKNPTAFYLCASSRRQGLDYGYTFGSGTRLTVV.

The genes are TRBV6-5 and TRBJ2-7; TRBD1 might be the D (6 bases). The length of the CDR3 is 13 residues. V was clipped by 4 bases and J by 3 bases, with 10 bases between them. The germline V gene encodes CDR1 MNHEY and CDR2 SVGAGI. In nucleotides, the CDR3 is TGTGCCAGCAGTTTACAGGGTATCTACGAGCAGTACTTC. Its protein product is CASSLQGIYEQYF.

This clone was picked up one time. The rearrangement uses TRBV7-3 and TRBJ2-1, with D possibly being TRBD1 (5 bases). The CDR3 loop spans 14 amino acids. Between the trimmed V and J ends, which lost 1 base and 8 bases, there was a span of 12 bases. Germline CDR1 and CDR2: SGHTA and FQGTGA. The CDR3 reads CASSLSPQGYEQFF. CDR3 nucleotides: TGTGCCAGCAGCTTAAGTCCTCAGGGCTATGAGCAGTTCTTC.

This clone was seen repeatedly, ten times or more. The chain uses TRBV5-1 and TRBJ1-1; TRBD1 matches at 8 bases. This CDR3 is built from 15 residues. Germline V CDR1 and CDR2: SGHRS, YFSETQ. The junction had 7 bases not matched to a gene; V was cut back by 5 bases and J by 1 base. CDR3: CASRRAGGRNTEAFF. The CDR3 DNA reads TGCGCCAGCAGACGGGCAGGGGGCCGGAACACTGAAGCTTTCTTT.

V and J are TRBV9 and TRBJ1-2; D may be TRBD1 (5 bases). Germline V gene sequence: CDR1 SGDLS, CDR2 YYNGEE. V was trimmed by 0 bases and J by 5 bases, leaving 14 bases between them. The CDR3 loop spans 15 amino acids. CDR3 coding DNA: TGTGCCAGCAGCGTAGAAGGAGGGGTAGGTTATGGCTACACCTTC. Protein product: CASSVEGGVGYGYTF.

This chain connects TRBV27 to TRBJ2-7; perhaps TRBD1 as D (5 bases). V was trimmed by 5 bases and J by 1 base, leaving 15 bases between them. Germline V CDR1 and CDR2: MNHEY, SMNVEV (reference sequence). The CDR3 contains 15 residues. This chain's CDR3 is CASSPDIPISYEQYF. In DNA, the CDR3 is TGTGCCAGCAGTCCGGACATCCCCATTTCCTACGAGCAGTACTTC.

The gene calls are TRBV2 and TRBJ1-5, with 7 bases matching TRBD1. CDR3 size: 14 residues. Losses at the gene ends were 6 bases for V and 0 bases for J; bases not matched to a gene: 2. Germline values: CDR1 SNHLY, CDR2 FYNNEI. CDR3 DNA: TGTGCCAGCAGACAGGGGCTTAGCAATCAGCCCCAGCATTTT. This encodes CASRQGLSNQPQHF.

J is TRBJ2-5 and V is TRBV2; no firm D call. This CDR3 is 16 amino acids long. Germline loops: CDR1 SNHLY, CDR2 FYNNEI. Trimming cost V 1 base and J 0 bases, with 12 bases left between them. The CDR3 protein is CASSEGGSRYQETQYF. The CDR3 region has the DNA TGTGCCAGCAGTGAAGGAGGCAGCCGATACCAAGAGACCCAGTACTTC.